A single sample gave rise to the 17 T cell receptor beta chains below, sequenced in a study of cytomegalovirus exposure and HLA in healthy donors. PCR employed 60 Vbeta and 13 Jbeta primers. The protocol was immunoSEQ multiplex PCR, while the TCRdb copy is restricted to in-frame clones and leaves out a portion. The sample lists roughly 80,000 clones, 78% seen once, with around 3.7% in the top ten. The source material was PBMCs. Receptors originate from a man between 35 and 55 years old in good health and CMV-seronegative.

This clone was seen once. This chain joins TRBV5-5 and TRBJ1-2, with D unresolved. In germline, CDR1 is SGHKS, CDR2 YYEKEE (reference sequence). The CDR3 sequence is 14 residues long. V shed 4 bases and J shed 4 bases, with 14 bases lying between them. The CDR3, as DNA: TGTGCCAGCAGCCCCTTGGCGGGAAGCTATGGCTACACCTTC. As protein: CASSPLAGSYGYTF.

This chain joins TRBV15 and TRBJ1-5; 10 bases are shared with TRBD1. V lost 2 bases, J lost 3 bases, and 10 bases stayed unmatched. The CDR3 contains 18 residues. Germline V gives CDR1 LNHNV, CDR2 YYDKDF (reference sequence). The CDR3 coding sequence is TGTGCCACCAGCAGACGTTCGGGACAGGGGTTTTTCAATCAGCCCCAGCATTTT. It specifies CATSRRSGQGFFNQPQHF. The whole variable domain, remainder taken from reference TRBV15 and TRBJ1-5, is DAMVIQNPRYQVTQFGKPVTLSCSQTLNHNVMYWYQQKSSQAPKLLFHYYDKDFNNEADTPDNFQSRRPNTSFCFLDIRSPGLGDTAMYLCATSRRSGQGFFNQPQHFGDGTRLSIL.

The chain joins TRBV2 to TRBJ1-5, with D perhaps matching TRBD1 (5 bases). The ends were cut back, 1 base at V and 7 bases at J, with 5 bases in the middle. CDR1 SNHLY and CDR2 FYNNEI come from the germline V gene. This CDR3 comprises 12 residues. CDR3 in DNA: TGTGCCAGCAGTGAAGAGGGGCAGCCCCAGCATTTT. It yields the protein CASSEEGQPQHF.

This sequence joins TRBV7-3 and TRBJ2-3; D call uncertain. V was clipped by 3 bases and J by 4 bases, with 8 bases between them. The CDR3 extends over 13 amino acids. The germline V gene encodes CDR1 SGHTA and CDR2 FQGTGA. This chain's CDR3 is CASSFRGPDTQYF. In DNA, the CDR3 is TGTGCCAGCAGCTTCCGTGGGCCAGATACGCAGTATTTT.

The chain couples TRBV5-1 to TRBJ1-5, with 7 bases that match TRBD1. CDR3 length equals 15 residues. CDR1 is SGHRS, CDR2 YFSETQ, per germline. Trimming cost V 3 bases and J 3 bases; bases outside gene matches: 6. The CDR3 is CASSSGTEINQPQHF. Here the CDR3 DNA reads TGCGCCAGCAGCTCTGGGACAGAAATCAATCAGCCCCAGCATTTT.

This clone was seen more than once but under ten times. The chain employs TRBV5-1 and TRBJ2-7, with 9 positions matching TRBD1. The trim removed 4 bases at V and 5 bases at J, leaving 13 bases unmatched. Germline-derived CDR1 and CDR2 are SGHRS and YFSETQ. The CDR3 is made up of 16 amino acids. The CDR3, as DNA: TGCGCCAGCAGCAGCCCGGGACAGGGTATTTCCCACGAGCAGTACTTC. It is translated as CASSSPGQGISHEQYF.

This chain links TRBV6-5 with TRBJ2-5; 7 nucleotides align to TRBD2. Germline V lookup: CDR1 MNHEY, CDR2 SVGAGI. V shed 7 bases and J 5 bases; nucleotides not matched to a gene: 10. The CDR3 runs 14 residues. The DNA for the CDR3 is TGTGCCAGCAAGATAGGGGAGGGTACCGAGACCCAGTACTTC. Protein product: CASKIGEGTETQYF.

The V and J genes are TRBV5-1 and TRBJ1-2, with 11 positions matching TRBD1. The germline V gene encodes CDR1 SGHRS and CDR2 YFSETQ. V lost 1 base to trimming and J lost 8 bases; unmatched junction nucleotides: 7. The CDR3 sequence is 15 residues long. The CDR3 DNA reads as TGCGCCAGCAGCTTGTCAGGACAGGGGGCGTCAGGCTACACCTTC. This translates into CASSLSGQGASGYTF.

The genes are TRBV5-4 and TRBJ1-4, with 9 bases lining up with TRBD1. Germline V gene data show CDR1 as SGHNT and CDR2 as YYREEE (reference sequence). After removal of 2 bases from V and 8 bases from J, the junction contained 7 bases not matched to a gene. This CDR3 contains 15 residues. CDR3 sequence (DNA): TGTGCCAGCAGCTTCCAGGGACAGGGTGGCGAAAAACTGTTTTTT. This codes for CASSFQGQGGEKLFF.

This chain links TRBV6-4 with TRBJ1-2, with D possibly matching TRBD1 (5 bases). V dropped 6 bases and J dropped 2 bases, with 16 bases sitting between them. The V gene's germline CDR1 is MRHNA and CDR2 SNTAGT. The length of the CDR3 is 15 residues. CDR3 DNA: TGTGCCAGCAGCCCCGGGGGGGACGGAAACTATGGCTACACCTTC. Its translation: CASSPGGDGNYGYTF.

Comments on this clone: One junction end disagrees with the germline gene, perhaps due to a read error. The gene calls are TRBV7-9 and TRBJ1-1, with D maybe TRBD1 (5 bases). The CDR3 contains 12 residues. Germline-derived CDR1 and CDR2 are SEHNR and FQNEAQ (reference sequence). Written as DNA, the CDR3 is TGTTCCAGCAGCTTAGGTACAGGAAACTTTCCGTTT. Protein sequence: CSSSLGTGNFPF.

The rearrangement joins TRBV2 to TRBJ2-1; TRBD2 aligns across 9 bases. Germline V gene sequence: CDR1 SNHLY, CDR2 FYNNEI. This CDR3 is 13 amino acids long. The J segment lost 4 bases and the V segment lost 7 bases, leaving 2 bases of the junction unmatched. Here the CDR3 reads CASTSGDYNEQFF. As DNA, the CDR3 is TGTGCCAGCACTAGCGGGGATTACAATGAGCAGTTCTTC.

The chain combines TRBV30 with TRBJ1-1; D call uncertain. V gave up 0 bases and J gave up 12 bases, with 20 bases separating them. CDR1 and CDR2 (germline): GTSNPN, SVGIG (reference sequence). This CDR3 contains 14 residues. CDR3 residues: CAWSVRMRSGMTFF. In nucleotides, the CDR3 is TGTGCCTGGAGTGTACGGATGAGATCGGGGATGACTTTCTTT.

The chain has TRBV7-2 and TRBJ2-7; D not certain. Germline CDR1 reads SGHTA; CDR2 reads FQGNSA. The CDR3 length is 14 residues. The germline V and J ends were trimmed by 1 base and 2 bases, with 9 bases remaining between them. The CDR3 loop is CASSLGALPYEQYF. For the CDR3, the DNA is TGTGCCAGCAGCTTAGGCGCCCTACCCTACGAGCAGTACTTC.

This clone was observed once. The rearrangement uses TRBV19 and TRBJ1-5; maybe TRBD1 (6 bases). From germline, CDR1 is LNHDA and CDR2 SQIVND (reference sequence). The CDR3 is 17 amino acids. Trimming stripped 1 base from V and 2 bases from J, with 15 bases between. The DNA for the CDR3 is TGTGCCAGTAGTATAGTGGGGGGGGCGATGGGCAATCAGCCCCAGCATTTT. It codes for CASSIVGGAMGNQPQHF. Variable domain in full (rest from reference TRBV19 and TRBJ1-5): DGGITQSPKYLFRKEGQNVTLSCEQNLNHDAMYWYRQDPGQGLRLIYYSQIVNDFQKGDIAEGYSVSREKKESFPLTVTSAQKNPTAFYLCASSIVGGAMGNQPQHFGDGTRLSIL.

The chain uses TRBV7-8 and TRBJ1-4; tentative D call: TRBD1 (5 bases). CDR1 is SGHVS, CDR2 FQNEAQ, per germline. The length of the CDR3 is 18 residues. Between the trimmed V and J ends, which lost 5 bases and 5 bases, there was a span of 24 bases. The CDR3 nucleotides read TGTGCCAGCAGCACCCCGTCGGGGGGAGGTCTTGAAAATGAAAAACTGTTTTTT. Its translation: CASSTPSGGGLENEKLFF.

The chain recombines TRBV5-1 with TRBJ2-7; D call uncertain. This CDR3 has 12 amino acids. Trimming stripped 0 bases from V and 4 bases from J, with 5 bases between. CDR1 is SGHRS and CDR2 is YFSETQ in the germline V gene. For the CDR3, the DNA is TGCGCCAGCAGCTTGGACTTATACGAGCAGTACTTC. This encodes CASSLDLYEQYF.